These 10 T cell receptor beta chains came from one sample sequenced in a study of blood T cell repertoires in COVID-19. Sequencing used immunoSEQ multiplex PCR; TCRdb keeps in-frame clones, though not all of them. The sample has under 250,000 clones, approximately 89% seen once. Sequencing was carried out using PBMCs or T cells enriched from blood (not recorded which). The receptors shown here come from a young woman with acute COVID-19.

The CDR3: CASSLGRENTEAFF. CDR3 nucleotides: TGTGCCAGCAGTTTGGGCAGGGAGAACACTGAAGCTTTCTTT. V and J are TRBV28 and TRBJ1-1; a weak D match, TRBD1 (5 bases). V lost 3 bases and J lost 1, with 9 bases in between. Germline CDR1 is MDHEN and CDR2 is SYDVKM. This CDR3 spans 14 amino acids.

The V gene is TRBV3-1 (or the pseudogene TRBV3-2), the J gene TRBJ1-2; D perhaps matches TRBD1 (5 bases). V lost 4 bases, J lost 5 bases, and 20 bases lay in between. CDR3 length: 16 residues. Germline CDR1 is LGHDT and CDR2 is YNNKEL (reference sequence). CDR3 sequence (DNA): TGTGCCAGCAGCCCCGAGGGAGGGACGACCCCTTATGGCTACACCTTC. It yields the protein CASSPEGGTTPYGYTF.

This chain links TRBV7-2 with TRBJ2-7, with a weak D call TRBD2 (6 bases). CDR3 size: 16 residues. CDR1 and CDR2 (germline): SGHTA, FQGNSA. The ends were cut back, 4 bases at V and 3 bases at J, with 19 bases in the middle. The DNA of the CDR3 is TGTGCCAGCAGCTGGCTCGGGACTCCCTCAGGCTACGAGCAGTACTTC. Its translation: CASSWLGTPSGYEQYF.

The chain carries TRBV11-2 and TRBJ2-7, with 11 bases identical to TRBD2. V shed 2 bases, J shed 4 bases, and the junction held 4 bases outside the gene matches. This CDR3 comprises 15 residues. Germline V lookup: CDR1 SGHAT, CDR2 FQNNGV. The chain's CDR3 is CASSLPSGGKYEQYF. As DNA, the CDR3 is TGTGCCAGCAGCTTACCTAGCGGGGGGAAGTACGAGCAGTACTTC.

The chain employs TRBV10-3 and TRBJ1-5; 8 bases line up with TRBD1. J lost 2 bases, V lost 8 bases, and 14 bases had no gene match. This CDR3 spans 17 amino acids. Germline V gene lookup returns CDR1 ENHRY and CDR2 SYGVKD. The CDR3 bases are TGTGCCATCTGTGGGGGGGCAGGGGGCGGTGGCAATCAGCCCCAGCATTTT. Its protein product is CAICGGAGGGGNQPQHF.

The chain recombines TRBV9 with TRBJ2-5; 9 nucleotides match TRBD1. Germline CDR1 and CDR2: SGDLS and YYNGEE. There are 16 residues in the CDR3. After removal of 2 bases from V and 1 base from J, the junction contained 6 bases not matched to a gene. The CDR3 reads CASSVARTGAQETQYF. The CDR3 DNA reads TGTGCCAGCAGCGTCGCCAGGACAGGGGCCCAAGAGACCCAGTACTTC.

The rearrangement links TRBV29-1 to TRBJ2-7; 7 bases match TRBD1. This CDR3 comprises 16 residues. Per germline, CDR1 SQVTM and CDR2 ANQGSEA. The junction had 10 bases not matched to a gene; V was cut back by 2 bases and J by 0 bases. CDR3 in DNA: TGCAGCGTTGAACTCCCCGACAGGGAAAGCTCCTACGAGCAGTACTTC. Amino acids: CSVELPDRESSYEQYF.

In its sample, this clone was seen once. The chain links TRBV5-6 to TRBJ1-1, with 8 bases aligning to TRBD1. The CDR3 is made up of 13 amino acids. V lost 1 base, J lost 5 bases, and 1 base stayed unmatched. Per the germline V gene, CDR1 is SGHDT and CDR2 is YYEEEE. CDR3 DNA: TGTGCCAGCAGCTTGACAGGGGGTACTGAAGCTTTCTTT. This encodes CASSLTGGTEAFF.

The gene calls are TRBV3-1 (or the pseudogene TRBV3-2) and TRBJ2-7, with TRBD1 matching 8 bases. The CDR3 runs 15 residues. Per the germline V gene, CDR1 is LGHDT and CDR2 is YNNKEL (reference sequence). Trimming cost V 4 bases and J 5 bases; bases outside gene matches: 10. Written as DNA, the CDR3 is TGTGCCAGCAGCCGTGGCGGCCAGGGGGCTGACGAGCAGTACTTC. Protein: CASSRGGQGADEQYF.

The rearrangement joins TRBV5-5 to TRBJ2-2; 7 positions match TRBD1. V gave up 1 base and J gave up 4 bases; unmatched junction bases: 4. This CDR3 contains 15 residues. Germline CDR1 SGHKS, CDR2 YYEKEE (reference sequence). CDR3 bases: TGTGCCAGCAGCTTGACGAGGGGGCCCACCGGGGAGCTGTTTTTT. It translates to CASSLTRGPTGELFF.